The present TCR beta chain was sequenced within a study of control samples from healthy donors and cancer patients. Sequencing used immunoSEQ multiplex PCR; TCRdb keeps in-frame clones, though not all of them. The repertoire holds about 150,000 clones, roughly 89% seen once, with just under 5% in the top ten. This clone was detected only a few times. This TCR derives from a man between 25 and 39 years old in good health. The sample was blood.

Here the CDR3 reads CASSLEQGAVWYEQYF. The CDR3 DNA sequence: TGTGCCAGCAGCTTGGAACAGGGGGCGGTTTGGTACGAGCAGTACTTC. The chain joins TRBV5-6 to TRBJ2-7, with 9 positions matching TRBD1. This CDR3 comprises 16 residues. The germline V gene encodes CDR1 SGHDT and CDR2 YYEEEE. J gave up 4 bases and V 0 bases, and 8 bases lay outside the gene matches.